Presented here are 11 T cell receptor beta chains from one specimen sequenced in a study of regulatory T cells in long-lasting Graves disease. The time point denotes: newly diagnosed GD, antithyroid drugs for less than 3 months. Generation of the TCR library employed RNA extracted from PBMCs. Investigators prepared the TCR beta libraries by applying iRepertoire HTBI primers and Arm-PCR of CDR3 regions. TCRdb re-called the multiplex PCR reads through MiXCR, storing one row per CDR3 protein. The repertoire has around 250,000 distinct CDR3 sequences, around 19% of them found once; the top ten carry 13% to 15%. The same data also contributed to another study, on T cells in Graves' hyperthyroidism and ophthalmopathy.

The sample here was peripheral blood mononuclear cells (PBMCs), taken at new diagnosis, from a patient treated with antithyroid drugs. The source of these receptors is a woman aged 30 to 39 with Graves disease.

In its sample, this clonotype was seen many times. The chain has TRBV13 and TRBJ2-3, with TRBD2 identical over 8 bases. Germline V CDR1 and CDR2: PRHDT, FYEKMQ (reference sequence). V trimming: 5 bases; J trimming: 3 bases; junction bases outside the gene matches: 7. The CDR3 covers 15 residues. In nucleotides, the CDR3 is TGTGCCAGCAGCCCGGATAGCGGGGAAACAGATACGCAGTATTTT. Its translation: CASSPDSGETDTQYF.

There are many counts of this clonotype. The chain uses TRBV2 and TRBJ1-1, with TRBD1 matching 7 bases. CDR1 SNHLY and CDR2 FYNNEI come from the germline V gene. The CDR3 contains 15 residues. The junction had 11 bases not matched to a gene; V was cut back by 6 bases and J by 4 bases. CDR3 region: CASSPTGNEGTEAFF. DNA for the CDR3: TGTGCCAGCAGCCCGACAGGGAATGAGGGCACTGAAGCTTTCTTT.

The CDR3 nucleotides are TGTGCCAGCAGCTCCACCGACCATCTCTCTAGCGGGGGGGCCGTGGGGTATGAGCAGTTCTTC. Translated, it gives CASSSTDHLSSGGAVGYEQFF. This sequence joins TRBV13 and TRBJ2-1; 12 nucleotides align to TRBD2. V was clipped by 4 bases and J by 8 bases; unmatched bases: 24. The CDR3 consists of 21 residues. Germline V lookup: CDR1 PRHDT, CDR2 FYEKMQ (reference sequence).

Only a few counts were recorded for this clonotype. The chain is built from TRBV4-1 and TRBJ1-4; TRBD1 is a possible D gene (5 bases). The length of the CDR3 is 15 residues. Germline values: CDR1 MGHRA, CDR2 YSYEKL. Trimming stripped 0 bases from V and 6 bases from J, with 11 bases between. The DNA for the CDR3 is TGCGCCAGCAGCCAAGACTGGGGGGAGGATGAAAAACTGTTTTTT. It is translated as CASSQDWGEDEKLFF.

This chain connects TRBV19 to TRBJ1-4, with 7 bases lining up with TRBD1. The germline V gene encodes CDR1 LNHDA and CDR2 SQIVND (reference sequence). CDR3 length: 15 amino acids. After removal of 5 bases from V and 10 bases from J, the junction contained 13 bases not matched to a gene. CDR3 DNA sequence: TGTGCCAGTAGTCCCCCGGACCACAGGGGAGCAAAACTGTTTTTT. Translation gives CASSPPDHRGAKLFF.

This clonotype has ten or more counts. V usage is TRBV10-3 and J usage is TRBJ2-2; the D gene is possibly TRBD2 (6 bases). The V end lost 2 bases, the J end lost 6 bases, and 22 bases lay between the germline ends. This CDR3 region has 18 residues. In germline, CDR1 is ENHRY, CDR2 SYGVKD. CDR3 in amino acids: CAISETDQLARFSGELFF. Here the CDR3 DNA reads TGTGCCATCAGTGAGACGGACCAACTAGCTAGGTTCTCCGGGGAGCTGTTTTTT.

This clonotype was recorded many times. The V call is TRBV7-9, the J call TRBJ1-3; 9 bases agree with TRBD1. With V trimmed by 3 bases and J by 0 bases, 3 bases remained unmatched. This CDR3 is 16 amino acids long. Looked up from germline, CDR1 is SEHNR and CDR2 is FQNEAQ (reference sequence). CDR3 DNA sequence: TGTGCCAGCAGCTTGACAGGGGGTGTCTCTGGAAACACCATATATTTT. Protein product: CASSLTGGVSGNTIYF.

This clonotype was seen a few times. The chain joins TRBV6-1 to TRBJ2-7; D may be TRBD2 (6 bases). The CDR3 length is 11 residues. CDR1 and CDR2 (germline): MNHNS, SASEGT. V gave up 8 bases and J gave up 6 bases, with 11 bases separating them. The CDR3 protein is CASGSGVEQYF. The CDR3 DNA sequence: TGTGCCAGCGGATCGGGAGTCGAGCAGTACTTC.

The rearrangement joins TRBV12-3 or TRBV12-4 to TRBJ2-5; the match to TRBD2 covers 10 bases. J gave up 5 bases and V 3 bases, and 6 bases lay outside the gene matches. The CDR3 totals 15 residues. DNA of the CDR3: TGTGCCAGCAGTTTGAGCGGGGGGGCCTGGGAGACCCAGTACTTC. Translating it yields CASSLSGGAWETQYF.

This clonotype was seen at least ten times. The rearrangement uses TRBV6-1 and TRBJ2-7; 9 bases fit TRBD1. The germline V gene has CDR1 MNHNS and CDR2 SASEGT. This CDR3 region has 14 residues. V was clipped by 7 bases and J by 2 bases; unmatched bases: 6. The CDR3 DNA reads as TGTGCCAGCAAACAGGGGGCGCGACCCTACGAGCAGTACTTC. Translated: CASKQGARPYEQYF.

This rearrangement joins TRBV7-2 to TRBJ2-1; 10 positions agree with TRBD2. The J call may be in error: the DNA end matches TRBJ2-5 better. Germline CDR1 reads SGHTA; CDR2 reads FQGNSA. This CDR3 is 16 amino acids long. CDR3 in amino acids: CASSSQRGGREETQYF. The CDR3 coding sequence is TGTGCCAGCAGCTCACAGCGGGGGGGCCGGGAGGAGACCCAGTACTTC.